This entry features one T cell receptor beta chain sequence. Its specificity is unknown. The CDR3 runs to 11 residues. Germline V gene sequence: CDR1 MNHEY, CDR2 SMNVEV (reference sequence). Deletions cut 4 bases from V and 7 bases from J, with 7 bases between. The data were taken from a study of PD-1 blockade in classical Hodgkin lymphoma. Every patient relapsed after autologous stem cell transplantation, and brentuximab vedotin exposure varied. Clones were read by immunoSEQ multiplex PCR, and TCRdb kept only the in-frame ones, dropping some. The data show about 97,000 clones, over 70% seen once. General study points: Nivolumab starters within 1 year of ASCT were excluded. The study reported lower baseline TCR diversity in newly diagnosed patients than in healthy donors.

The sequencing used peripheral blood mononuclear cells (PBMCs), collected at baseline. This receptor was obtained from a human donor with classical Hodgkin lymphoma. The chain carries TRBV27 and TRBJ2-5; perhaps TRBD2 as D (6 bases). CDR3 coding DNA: TGTGCCAGCAGTTCCGGGGGGACCCAGTACTTC. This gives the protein CASSSGGTQYF.